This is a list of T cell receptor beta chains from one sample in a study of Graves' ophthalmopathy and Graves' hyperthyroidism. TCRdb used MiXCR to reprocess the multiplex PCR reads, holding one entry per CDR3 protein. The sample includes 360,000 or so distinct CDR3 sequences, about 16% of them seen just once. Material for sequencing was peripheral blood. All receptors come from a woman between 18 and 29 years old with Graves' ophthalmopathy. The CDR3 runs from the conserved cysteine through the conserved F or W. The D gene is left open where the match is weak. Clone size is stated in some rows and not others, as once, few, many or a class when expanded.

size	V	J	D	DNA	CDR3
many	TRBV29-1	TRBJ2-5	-	TGCAGCGTTGGACACCTGGGAGAGACCCAGTACTTC	CSVGHLGETQYF
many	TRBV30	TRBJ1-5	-	TGTGCCTGGAGTGCCGGAGGGCAGCCCCAGCATTTT	CAWSAGGQPQHF
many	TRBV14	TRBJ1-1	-	TGTGCCAGCAGCCCGGCTTGGATCACTGAAGCTTTCTTT	CASSPAWITEAFF
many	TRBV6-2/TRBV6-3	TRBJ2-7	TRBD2	TGTGCCAGCAGACCTTCTAGCGGGAGTTACGAGCAGTACTTC	CASRPSSGSYEQYF
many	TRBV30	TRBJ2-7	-	TGTGCCTGGAGTGTGGGCGGGTATAACGCCTACGAGCAGTACTTC	CAWSVGGYNAYEQYF
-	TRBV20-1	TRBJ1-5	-	TGCAGTGCTAGAGATAGTGTCAGGGCCAATCAGCCCCAGCATTTT	CSARDSVRANQPQHF
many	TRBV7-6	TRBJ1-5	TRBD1	TGTGCCAGCAGCTTAGGGATTAAGGGGGCGGAACAGCCCCAGCATTTT	CASSLGIKGAEQPQHF
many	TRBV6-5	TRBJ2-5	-	TGTGCCAGCAGGACGGGTTCTCCGGAGACCCAGTACTTC	CASRTGSPETQYF
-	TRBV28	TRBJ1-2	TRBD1	TGTGCCAGCAGTTTCTCGACAGGGGGAAGCTACACCTTC	CASSFSTGGSYTF
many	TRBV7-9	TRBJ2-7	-	TGTGCCAGCAGCTTAGACCACCGCCGAGAGACCTTATACGAGCAGTACTTC	CASSLDHRRETLYEQYF
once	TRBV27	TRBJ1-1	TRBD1	TGTGCCAGCAGTTTATTCGGGACAGCGAACACTGAAGCTTTCTTT	CASSLFGTANTEAFF
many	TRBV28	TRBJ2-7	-	TGTGCCAGCAGTTTAGGTAGGAGGGGCGGCCTCCCACCCTACGAGCAGTACTTC	CASSLGRRGGLPPYEQYF
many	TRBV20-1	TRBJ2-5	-	TGCAGTGCTGGGCCCCCTGGGGAGACCCAGTACTTC	CSAGPPGETQYF
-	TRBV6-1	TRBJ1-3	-	TGTGCCAGCAGTCGCCAACAGGGAAGCTCTGGAAACACCATATATTTT	CASSRQQGSSGNTIYF
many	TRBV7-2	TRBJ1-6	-	TGTGCCAGCAGCTTAGCGACGGCCAGGGGACGGCATTCACCCCTCCACTTT	CASSLATARGRHSPLHF
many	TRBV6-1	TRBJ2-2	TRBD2	TGTGCCAGCACCCGACTAGCGGGAGAAGGTACCGGGGAGCTGTTTTTT	CASTRLAGEGTGELFF
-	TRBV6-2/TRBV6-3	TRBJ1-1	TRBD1	TGTGCCAGCAGCCGGACAGGGTTCACTAAAGCTTTCTTT	CASSRTGFTKAFF
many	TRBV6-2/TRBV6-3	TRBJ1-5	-	TGTGCCAGCAGTCGACCACAGGGTGTTGGCAATCAGCCCCAGCATTTT	CASSRPQGVGNQPQHF
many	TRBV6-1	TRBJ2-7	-	TGTGCCAGCAGCAAGGGGGGCAGCTCCTACGAGCAGTACTTC	CASSKGGSSYEQYF
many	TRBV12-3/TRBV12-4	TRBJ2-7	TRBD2	TGTGCCTGCAGTTTGACTAGCGGGATGTACGAGCAGTACTTC	CACSLTSGMYEQYF
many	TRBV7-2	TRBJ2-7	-	TGTGCCAGCAGCTTCTACGCCCCGGGACGGTACCTTTACCGCTCCTACGAGCAGTACTTC	CASSFYAPGRYLYRSYEQYF
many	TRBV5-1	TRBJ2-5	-	TGCGCCAGCAGCTGGGCCGACGGGGAGACCCAGTACTTC	CASSWADGETQYF
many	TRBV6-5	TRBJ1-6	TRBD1	TGTGCCAGCAGGGGAGACAGGGGCAGGGGTTCACCCCTCCACTTT	CASRGDRGRGSPLHF
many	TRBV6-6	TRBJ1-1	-	TGTGCCACCCGAACTCTCGGGGACACTGAAGCTTTCTTT	CATRTLGDTEAFF
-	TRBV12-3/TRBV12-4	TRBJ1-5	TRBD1	TGTGCCTTGGGCAGGGGGCCCAATCAGCCCCAGCATTTT	CALGRGPNQPQHF
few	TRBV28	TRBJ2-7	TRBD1	TGTGCCAGCAGTCCCTACCAGACAGGGGCGGTGTACGAGCAGTACTTC	CASSPYQTGAVYEQYF
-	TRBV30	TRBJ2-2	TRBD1	TGTGCCTGGAGTGTGGGGACAGGGGCGGGCGGGGAGCTGTTTTTT	CAWSVGTGAGGELFF
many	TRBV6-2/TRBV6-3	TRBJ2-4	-	TGTGCCAGCAGTACTATTACGACAGACCTAGCCAAAAACATTCAGTACTTC	CASSTITTDLAKNIQYF
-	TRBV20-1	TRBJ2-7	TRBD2	TGCAGTGCTAGAGAGCTAGCGGGAGTGTCCTACGAGCAGTACTTC	CSARELAGVSYEQYF
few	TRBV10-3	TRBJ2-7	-	TGTGCCATCAGGGCCTCTCAAGGGTCCGAGCAGTACTTC	CAIRASQGSEQYF
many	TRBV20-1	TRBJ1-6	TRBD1	TGCAGTGCTAGGCCCGAGGGGGCACGTAATTCACCCCTCCACTTT	CSARPEGARNSPLHF
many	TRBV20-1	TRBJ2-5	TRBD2	TGCAGTGCTAGAGATTACAGCCGAGCTAGCGGGGACCCCCAAGAGACCCAGTACTTC	CSARDYSRASGDPQETQYF
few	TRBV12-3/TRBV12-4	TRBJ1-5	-	TGTGCCAGCAGCCCGGGACCACGCAATCAGCCCCAGCATTTT	CASSPGPRNQPQHF
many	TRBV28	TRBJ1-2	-	TGTGCCAGCAACCTCGCAGTTGAGGGCTATGGCTACACCTTC	CASNLAVEGYGYTF
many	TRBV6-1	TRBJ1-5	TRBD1	TGTGCCAGCAGCCAGGGGGAAGGGTATAGCAATCAGCCCCAGCATTTT	CASSQGEGYSNQPQHF